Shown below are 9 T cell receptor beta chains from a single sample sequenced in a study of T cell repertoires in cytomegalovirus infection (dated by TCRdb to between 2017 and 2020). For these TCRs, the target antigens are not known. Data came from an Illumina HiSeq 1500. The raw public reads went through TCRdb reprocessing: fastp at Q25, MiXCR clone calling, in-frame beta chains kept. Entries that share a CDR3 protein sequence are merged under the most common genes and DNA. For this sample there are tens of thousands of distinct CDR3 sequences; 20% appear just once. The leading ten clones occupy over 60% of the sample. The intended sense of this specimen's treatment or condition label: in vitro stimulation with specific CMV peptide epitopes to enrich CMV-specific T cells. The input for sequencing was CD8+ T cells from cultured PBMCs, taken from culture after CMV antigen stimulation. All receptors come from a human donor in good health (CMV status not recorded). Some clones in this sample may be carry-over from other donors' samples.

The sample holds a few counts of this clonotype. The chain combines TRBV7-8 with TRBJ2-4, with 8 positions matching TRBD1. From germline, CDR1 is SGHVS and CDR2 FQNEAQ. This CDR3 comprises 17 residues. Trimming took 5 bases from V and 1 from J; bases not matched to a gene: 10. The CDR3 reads CASSKRRQGMAKNIQYF. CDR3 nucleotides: TGTGCCAGCAGCAAGAGAAGACAGGGGATGGCCAAAAACATTCAGTACTTC. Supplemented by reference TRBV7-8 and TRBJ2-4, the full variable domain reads GAGVSQSPRYKVAKRGQDVALRCDPISGHVSLFWYQQALGQGPEFLTYFQNEAQLDKSGLPSDRFFAERPEGSVSTLKIQRTQQEDSAVYLCASSKRRQGMAKNIQYFGAGTRLSVL.

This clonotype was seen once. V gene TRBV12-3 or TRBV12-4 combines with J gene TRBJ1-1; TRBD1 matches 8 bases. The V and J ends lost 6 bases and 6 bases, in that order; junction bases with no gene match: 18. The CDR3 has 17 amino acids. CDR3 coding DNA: TGTGCCAGCAGACAACGACAGGGGACCTACCGATTCGCTGAAGCTTTCTTT. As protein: CASRQRQGTYRFAEAFF.

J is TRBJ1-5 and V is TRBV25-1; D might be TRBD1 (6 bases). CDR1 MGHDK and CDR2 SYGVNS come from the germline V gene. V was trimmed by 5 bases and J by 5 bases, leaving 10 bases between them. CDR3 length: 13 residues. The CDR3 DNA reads TGTGCCAGCAGTCCACAGGGTTATCAGCCCCAGCATTTT. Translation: CASSPQGYQPQHF.

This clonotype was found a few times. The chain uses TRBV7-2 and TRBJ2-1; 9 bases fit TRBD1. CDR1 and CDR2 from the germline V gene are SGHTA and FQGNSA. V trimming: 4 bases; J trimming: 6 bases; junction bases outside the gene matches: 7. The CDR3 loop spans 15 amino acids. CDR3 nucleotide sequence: TGTGCCAGCAGCTACATTCCGGGACAGGGCAATGAGCAGTTCTTC. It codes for CASSYIPGQGNEQFF.

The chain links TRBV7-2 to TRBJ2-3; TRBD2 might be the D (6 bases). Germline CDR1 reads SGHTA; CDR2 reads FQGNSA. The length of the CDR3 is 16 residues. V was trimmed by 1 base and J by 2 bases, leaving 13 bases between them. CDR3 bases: TGTGCCAGCAGCTTAGGGGGGGAGACGACCACAGATACGCAGTATTTT. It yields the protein CASSLGGETTTDTQYF.

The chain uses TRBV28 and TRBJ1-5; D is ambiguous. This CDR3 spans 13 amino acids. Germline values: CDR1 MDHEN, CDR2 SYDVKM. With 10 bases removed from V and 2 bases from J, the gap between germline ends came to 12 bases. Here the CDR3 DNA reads TGTGCCACCCTTTGGGGTGGCAATCAGCCCCAGCATTTT. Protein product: CATLWGGNQPQHF.

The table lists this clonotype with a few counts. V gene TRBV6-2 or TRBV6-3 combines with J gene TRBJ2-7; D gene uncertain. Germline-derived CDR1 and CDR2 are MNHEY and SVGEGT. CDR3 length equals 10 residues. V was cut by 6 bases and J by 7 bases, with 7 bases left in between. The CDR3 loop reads CASSAGEQYF. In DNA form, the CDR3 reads TGTGCCAGCAGCGCCGGAGAGCAGTACTTC.

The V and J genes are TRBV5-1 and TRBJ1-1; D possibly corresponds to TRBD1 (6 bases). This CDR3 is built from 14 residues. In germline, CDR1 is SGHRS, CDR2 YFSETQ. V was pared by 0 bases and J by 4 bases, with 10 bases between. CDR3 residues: CASSLDGRGTEAFF. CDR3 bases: TGCGCCAGCAGCTTGGACGGCAGGGGCACTGAAGCTTTCTTT.

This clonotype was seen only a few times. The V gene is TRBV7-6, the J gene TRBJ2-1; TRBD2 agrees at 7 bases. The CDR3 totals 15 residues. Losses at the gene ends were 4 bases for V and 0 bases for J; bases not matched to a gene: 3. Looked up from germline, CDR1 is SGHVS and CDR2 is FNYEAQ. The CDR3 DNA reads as TGTGCCAGCAGCTGGCGGGGGAGCTCCTACAATGAGCAGTTCTTC. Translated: CASSWRGSSYNEQFF. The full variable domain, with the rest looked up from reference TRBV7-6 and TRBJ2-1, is GAGVSQSPRYKVTKRGQDVALRCDPISGHVSLYWYRQALGQGPEFLTYFNYEAQQDKSGLPNDRFSAERPEGSISTLTIQRTEQRDSAMYRCASSWRGSSYNEQFFGPGTRLTVL.